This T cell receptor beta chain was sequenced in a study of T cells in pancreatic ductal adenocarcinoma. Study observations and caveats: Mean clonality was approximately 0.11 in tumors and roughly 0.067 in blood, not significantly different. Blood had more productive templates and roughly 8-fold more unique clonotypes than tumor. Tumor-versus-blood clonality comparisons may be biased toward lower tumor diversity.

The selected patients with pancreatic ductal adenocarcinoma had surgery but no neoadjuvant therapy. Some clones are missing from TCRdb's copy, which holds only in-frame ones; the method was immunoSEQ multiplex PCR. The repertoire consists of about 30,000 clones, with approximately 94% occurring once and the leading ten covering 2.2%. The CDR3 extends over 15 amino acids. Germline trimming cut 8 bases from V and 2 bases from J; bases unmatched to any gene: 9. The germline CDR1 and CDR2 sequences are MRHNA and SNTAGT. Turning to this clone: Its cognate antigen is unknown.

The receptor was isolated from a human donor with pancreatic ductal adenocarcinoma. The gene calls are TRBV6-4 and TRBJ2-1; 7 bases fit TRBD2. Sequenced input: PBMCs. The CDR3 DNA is TGTGCCAGCCGTCGAGAAGCGGGAACCTACAATGAGCAGTTCTTC. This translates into CASRREAGTYNEQFF.